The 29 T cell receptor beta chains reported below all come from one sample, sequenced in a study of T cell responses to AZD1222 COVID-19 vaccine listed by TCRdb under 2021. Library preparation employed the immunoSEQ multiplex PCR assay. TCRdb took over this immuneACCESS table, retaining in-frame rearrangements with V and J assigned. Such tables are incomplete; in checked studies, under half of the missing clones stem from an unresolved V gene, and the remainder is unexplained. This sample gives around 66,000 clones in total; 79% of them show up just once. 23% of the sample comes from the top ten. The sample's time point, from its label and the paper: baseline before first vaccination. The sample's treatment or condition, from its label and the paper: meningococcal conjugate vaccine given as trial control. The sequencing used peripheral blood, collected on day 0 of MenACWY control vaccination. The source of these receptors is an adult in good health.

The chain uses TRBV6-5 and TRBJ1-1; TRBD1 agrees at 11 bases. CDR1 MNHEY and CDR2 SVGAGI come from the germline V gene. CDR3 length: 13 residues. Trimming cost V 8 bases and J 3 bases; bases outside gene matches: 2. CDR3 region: CASGTGGYTEAFF. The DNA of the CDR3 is TGTGCCAGCGGGACAGGGGGATACACTGAAGCTTTCTTT.

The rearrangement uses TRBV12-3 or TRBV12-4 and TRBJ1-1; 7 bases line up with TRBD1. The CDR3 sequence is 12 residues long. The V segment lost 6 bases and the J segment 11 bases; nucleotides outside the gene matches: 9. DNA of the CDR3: TGTGCCAGCAGCTACACAGGGGTGCATGCTTTCTTT. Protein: CASSYTGVHAFF.

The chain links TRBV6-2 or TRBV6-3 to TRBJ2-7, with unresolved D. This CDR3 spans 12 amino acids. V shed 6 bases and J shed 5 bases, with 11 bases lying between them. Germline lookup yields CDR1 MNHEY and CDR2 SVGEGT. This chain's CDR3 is CASSLGQNEQYF. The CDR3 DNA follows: TGTGCCAGCAGCCTCGGTCAGAACGAGCAGTACTTC.

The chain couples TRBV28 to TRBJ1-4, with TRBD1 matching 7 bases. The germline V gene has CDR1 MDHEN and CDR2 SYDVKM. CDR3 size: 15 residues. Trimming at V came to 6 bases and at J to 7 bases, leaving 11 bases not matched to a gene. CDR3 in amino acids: CASSTRGTEFEKLFF. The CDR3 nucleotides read TGTGCCAGCAGCACCCGTGGGACAGAGTTTGAAAAACTGTTTTTT.

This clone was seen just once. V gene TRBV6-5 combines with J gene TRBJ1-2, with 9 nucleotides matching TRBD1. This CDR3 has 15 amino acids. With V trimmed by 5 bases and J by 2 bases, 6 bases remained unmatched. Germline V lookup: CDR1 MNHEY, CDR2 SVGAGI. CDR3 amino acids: CASSRDREGNYGYTF. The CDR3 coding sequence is TGTGCCAGCAGTAGGGACAGGGAAGGAAACTATGGCTACACCTTC.

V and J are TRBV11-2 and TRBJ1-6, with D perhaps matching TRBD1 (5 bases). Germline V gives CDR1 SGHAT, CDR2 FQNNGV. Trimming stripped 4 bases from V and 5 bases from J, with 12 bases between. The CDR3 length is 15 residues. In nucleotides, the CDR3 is TGTGCCAGCAGCTCTTCGGGGCAGAATAATTCACCCCTCCACTTT. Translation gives CASSSSGQNNSPLHF.

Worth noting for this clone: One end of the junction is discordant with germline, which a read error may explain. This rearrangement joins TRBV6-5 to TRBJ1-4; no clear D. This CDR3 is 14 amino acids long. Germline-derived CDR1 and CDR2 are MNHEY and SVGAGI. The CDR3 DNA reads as TGTGCCAGCGGTACTGGTAGGCACCCACCCCGGGGAGGTTTT. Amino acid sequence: CASGTGRHPPRGGF.

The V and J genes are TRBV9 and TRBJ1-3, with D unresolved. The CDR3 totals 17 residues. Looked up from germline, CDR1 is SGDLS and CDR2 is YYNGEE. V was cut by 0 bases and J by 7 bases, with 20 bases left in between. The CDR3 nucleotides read TGTGCCAGCAGCGTAGATGCCCGGGTCAAAACAAGGAACACCATATATTTT. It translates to CASSVDARVKTRNTIYF.

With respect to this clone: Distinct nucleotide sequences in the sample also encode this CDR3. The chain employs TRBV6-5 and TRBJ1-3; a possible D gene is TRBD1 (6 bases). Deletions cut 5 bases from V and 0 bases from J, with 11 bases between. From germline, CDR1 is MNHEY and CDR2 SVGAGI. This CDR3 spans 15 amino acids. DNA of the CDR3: TGTGCCAGCAGTCAAACAGGGAGCTCTGGAAACACCATATATTTT. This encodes CASSQTGSSGNTIYF.

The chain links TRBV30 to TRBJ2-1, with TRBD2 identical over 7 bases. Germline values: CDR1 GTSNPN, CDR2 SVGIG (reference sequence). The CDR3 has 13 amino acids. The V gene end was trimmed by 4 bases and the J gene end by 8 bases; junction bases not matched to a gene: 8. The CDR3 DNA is TGTGCCTGGAAAGGCGGGAGAGATTATGAGCAGTTCTTC. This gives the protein CAWKGGRDYEQFF.

The CDR3 is CASRPRGNLNTEAFF. The DNA for the CDR3 is TGTGCCAGCAGACCGCGGGGGAACCTGAACACTGAAGCTTTCTTT. The V gene is TRBV6-5, the J gene TRBJ1-1, with TRBD1 as a possible D gene (5 bases). Germline V lookup: CDR1 MNHEY, CDR2 SVGAGI. Trimming took off 6 bases at V and 0 bases at J, with 14 bases between the two ends. This CDR3 has 15 amino acids.

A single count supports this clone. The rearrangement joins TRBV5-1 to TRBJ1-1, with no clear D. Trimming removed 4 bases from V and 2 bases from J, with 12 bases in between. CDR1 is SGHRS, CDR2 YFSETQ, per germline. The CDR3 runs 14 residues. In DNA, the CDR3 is TGCGCCAGCAGCCGATCCAGTGAAAACACTGAAGCTTTCTTT. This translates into CASSRSSENTEAFF.

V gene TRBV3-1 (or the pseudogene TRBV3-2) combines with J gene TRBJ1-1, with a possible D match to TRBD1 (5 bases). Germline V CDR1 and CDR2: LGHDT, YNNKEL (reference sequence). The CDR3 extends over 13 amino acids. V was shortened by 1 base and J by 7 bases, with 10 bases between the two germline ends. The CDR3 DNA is TGTGCCAGCAGCCAAGGGGGCTACAGTGAAGCTTTCTTT. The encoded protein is CASSQGGYSEAFF.

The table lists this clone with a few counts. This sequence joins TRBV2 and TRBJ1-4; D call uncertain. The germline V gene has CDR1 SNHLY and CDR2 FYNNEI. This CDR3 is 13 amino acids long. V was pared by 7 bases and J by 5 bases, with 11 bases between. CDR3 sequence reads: CASKEGVNEKLFF. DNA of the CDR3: TGTGCCAGCAAGGAAGGCGTAAATGAAAAACTGTTTTTT.

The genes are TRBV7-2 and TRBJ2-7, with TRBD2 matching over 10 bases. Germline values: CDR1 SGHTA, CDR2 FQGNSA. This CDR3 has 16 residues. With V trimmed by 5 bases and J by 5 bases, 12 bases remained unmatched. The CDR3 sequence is CASSTWGLAGVDEQYF. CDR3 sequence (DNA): TGTGCCAGCAGCACCTGGGGGCTAGCGGGAGTCGACGAGCAGTACTTC.

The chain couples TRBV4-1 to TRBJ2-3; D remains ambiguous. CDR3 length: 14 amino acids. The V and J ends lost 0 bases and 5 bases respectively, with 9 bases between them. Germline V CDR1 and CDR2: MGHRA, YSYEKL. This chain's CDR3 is CASSQERPEDTQYF. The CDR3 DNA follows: TGCGCCAGCAGCCAAGAAAGGCCCGAAGATACGCAGTATTTT.

The CDR3 nucleotides are TGTGCCAGCAGTTTGGCTTTTTCCGGAAACACCATATATTTT. It is translated as CASSLAFSGNTIYF. This rearrangement joins TRBV28 to TRBJ1-3, with D unclear. The CDR3 length is 14 residues. V was clipped by 3 bases and J by 4 bases, with 10 bases between them. Germline V gene data show CDR1 as MDHEN and CDR2 as SYDVKM.

The CDR3, as DNA: TGTGCCAGCCGGGACAGAGACCCTAATGAAAAACTGTTTTTT. Its protein product is CASRDRDPNEKLFF. The chain recombines TRBV28 with TRBJ1-4; 7 bases agree with TRBD1. V gave up 8 bases and J gave up 3 bases; unmatched junction bases: 6. The length of the CDR3 is 14 residues. Germline-derived CDR1 and CDR2 are MDHEN and SYDVKM.

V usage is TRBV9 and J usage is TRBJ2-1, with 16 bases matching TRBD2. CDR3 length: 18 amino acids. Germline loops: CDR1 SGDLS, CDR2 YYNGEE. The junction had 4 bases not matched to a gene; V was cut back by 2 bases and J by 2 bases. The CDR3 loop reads CASSVAGLAGGPYNEQFF. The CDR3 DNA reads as TGTGCCAGCAGCGTCGCGGGACTAGCGGGAGGGCCCTACAATGAGCAGTTCTTC.

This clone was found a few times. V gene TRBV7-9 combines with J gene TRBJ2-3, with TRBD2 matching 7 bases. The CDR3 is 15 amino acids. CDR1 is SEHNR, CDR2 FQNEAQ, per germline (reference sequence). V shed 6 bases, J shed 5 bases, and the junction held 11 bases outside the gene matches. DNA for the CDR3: TGTGCCAGCAGGATACTAGCGCGCGCTGAAGATACGCAGTATTTT. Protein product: CASRILARAEDTQYF.

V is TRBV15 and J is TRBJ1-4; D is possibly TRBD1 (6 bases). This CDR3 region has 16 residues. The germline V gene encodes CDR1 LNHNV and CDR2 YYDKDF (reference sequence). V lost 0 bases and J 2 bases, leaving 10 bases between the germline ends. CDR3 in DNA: TGTGCCACCAGCAGAGATCAGGGGTTGACTAATGAAAAACTGTTTTTT. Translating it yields CATSRDQGLTNEKLFF.

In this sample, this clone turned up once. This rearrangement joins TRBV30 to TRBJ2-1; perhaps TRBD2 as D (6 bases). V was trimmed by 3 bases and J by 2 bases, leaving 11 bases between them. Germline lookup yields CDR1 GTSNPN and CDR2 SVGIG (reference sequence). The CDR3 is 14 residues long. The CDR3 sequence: CAWSGGKTYNEQFF. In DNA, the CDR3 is TGTGCCTGGAGCGGAGGGAAAACCTACAATGAGCAGTTCTTC.

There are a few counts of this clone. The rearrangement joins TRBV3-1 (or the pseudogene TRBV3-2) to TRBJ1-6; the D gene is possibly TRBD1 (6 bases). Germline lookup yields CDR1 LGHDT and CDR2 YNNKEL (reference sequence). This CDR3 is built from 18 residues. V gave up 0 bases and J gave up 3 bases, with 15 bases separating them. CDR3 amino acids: CASSQDFGGADYNSPLHF. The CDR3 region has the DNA TGTGCCAGCAGCCAAGATTTCGGGGGCGCAGACTATAATTCACCCCTCCACTTT.

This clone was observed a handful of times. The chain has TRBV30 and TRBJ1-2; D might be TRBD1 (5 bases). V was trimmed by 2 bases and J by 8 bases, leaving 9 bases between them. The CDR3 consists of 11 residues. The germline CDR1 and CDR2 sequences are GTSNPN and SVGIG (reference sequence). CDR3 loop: CAWSTGHGYTF. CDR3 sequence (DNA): TGTGCCTGGAGTACAGGCCACGGCTACACCTTC.

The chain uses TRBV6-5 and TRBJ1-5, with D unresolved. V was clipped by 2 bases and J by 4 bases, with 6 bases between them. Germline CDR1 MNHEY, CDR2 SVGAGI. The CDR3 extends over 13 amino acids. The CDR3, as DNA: TGTGCCAGCAGTTACGACGGAAATCAGCCCCAGCATTTT. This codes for CASSYDGNQPQHF.

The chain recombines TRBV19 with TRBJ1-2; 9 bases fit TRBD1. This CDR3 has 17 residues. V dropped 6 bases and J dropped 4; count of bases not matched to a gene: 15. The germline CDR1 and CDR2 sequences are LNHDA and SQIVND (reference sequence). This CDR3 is CASSPPGQGRAVYGYTF. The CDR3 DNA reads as TGTGCCAGTAGCCCCCCGGGACAGGGTCGGGCGGTCTATGGCTACACCTTC.

The CDR3 loop reads CASSVPSSGANVLTF. The CDR3 bases are TGTGCCAGCAGCGTTCCCTCCTCTGGGGCCAACGTCCTGACTTTC. V usage is TRBV9 and J usage is TRBJ2-6; D ambiguous. V was cut by 2 bases and J by 0 bases, with 6 bases left in between. The germline V gene has CDR1 SGDLS and CDR2 YYNGEE. The CDR3 has 15 amino acids. Full variable domain (remainder filled in from reference TRBV9 and TRBJ2-6): DSGVTQTPKHLITATGQRVTLRCSPRSGDLSVYWYQQSLDQGLQFLIQYYNGEERAKGNILERFSAQQFPDLHSELNLSSLELGDSALYFCASSVPSSGANVLTFGAGSRLTVL.

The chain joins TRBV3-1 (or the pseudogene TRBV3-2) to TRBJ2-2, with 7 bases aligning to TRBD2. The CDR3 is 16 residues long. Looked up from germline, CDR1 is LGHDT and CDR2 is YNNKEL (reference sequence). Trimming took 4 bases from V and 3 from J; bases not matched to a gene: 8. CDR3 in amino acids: CASSPREARYTGELFF. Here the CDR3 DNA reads TGTGCCAGCAGCCCTCGGGAGGCCCGGTACACCGGGGAGCTGTTTTTT.

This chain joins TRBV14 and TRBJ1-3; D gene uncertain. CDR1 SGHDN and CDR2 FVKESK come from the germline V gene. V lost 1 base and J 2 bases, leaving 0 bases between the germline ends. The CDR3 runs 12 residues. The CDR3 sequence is CASSQAGNTIYF. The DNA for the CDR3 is TGTGCCAGCAGCCAAGCTGGAAACACCATATATTTT. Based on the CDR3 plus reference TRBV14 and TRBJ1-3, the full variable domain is EAGVTQFPSHSVIEKGQTVTLRCDPISGHDNLYWYRRVMGKEIKFLLHFVKESKQDESGMPNNRFLAERTGGTYSTLKVQPAELEDSGVYFCASSQAGNTIYFGEGSWLTVV.